This TCR beta chain stems from a study of blood T cell repertoires in COVID-19. At the level of the study: T cells, B-cell-depleted T cells, or PBMCs provided the cDNA or gDNA that served as material.

V lost 3 bases and J lost 3; bases outside the gene matches: 4. The CDR3 extends over 15 amino acids. The germline V gene has CDR1 LGHNA and CDR2 YSLEER. Sequencing used immunoSEQ multiplex PCR; TCRdb keeps in-frame clones, though not all of them. In the table there are more than 55,000 clones, roughly 71% of which are singletons. This receptor was obtained from a woman between 50 and 59 years old with active or convalescent COVID-19. Material for sequencing was peripheral blood. This chain connects TRBV4-3 to TRBJ2-3, with TRBD2 identical over 9 bases. CDR3 nucleotides: TGCGCCAGCAGCCACTTAGCGGGAGAGACAGATACGCAGTATTTT. This gives the protein CASSHLAGETDTQYF.